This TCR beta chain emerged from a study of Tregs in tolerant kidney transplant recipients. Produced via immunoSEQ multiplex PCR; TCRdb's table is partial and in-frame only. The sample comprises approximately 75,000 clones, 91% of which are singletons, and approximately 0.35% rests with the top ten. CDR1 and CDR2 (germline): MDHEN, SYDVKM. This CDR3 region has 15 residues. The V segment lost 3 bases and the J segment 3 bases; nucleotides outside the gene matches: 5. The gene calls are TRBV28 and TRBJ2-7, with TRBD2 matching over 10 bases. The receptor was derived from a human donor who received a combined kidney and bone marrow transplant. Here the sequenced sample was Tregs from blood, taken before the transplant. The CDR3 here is CASSFPRLAGYEQYF. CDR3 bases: TGTGCCAGCAGTTTTCCGAGACTAGCGGGCTACGAGCAGTACTTC.